The next 8 T cell receptor beta chains were all read from a single sample in a study of blood T cells in healthy people across ages (dated by TCRdb to the mid-2010s). Library prep was done by 5' RACE. Sequencing used an Illumina HiSeq 2500. A second PCR of 7 to 11 cycles was run with a J-beta primer mix and a sample-barcoded 5' primer. TCRdb reworked the public reads: Q25 trimming with fastp, MiXCR clone assembly, productive beta chains retained. Each CDR3 protein appears once, grouped with its most common genes and DNA. The sample profile shows approximately 400,000 distinct CDR3 sequences; approximately 51% of them were found once. The ten largest account for under 60% of the sample. Specimen: blood. These receptors originate from a man aged 55-75 years in good health.

The chain recombines TRBV14 with TRBJ2-3, with a weak D call TRBD2 (6 bases). Trimming left V 4 bases short and J 1 base short, with 12 bases between. Germline lookup yields CDR1 SGHDN and CDR2 FVKESK. The CDR3 is made up of 15 amino acids. The CDR3 region has the DNA TGTGCCAGCAGCCTTCGGTCGGGAGGCACAGATACGCAGTATTTT. Translated: CASSLRSGGTDTQYF. Complete variable domain (other parts from reference TRBV14 and TRBJ2-3): EAGVTQFPSHSVIEKGQTVTLRCDPISGHDNLYWYRRVMGKEIKFLLHFVKESKQDESGMPNNRFLAERTGGTYSTLKVQPAELEDSGVYFCASSLRSGGTDTQYFGPGTRLTVL.

This clonotype appeared once. The chain combines TRBV7-2 with TRBJ2-1; D not certain. CDR3 size: 14 residues. Trimming left V 5 bases short and J 12 bases short, with 20 bases between. CDR1 is SGHTA and CDR2 is FQGNSA in the germline V gene. The CDR3 DNA is TGTGCCAGCAGCCAAGACTTACAATCCCTAGGGCAGTTCTTC. Its translation: CASSQDLQSLGQFF.

This chain uses TRBV20-1 with TRBJ2-3; the D call may be TRBD1 or TRBD2 (5 bases each). Germline CDR1 is DFQATT and CDR2 is SNEGSKA (reference sequence). The CDR3 covers 13 residues. V dropped 5 bases and J dropped 0 bases, with 9 bases sitting between them. The CDR3 here is CSARGSSTDTQYF. The CDR3 bases are TGCAGTGCTCGGGGCTCTAGCACAGATACGCAGTATTTT.

This clonotype was detected once. A much larger clone sits a single nucleotide away, making a read error possible. The chain recombines TRBV7-9 with TRBJ2-1; D gene uncertain. The length of the CDR3 is 17 residues. In germline, CDR1 is SEHNR, CDR2 FQNEAQ (reference sequence). The CDR3 here is CASSRDTAVVSYNEQFF. The CDR3 DNA sequence: TGCGCCAGCAGCCGAGATACCGCAGTAGTGTCCTACAATGAGCAGTTCTTC.

The chain carries TRBV2 and TRBJ1-1; D is unclear. The germline V and J ends were trimmed by 8 bases and 4 bases, with 17 bases remaining between them. The CDR3 spans 14 residues. Per the germline V gene, CDR1 is SNHLY and CDR2 is FYNNEI. The CDR3 bases are TGTGCCAGCTGGGCGGTAGCCAGACTCACTGAAGCTTTCTTT. The encoded protein is CASWAVARLTEAFF.

The chain couples TRBV7-3 to TRBJ1-1; D is unclear. This CDR3 spans 14 amino acids. CDR1 and CDR2 (germline): SGHTA, FQGTGA. V was trimmed by 5 bases and J by 7 bases, leaving 17 bases between them. CDR3 sequence: CASSKDGVGSEAFF. CDR3 nucleotides: TGTGCCAGCAGCAAAGACGGGGTGGGGAGTGAAGCTTTCTTT.

J is TRBJ1-2 and V is TRBV7-2; possible D gene TRBD1, 5 bases. Germline V gene sequence: CDR1 SGHTA, CDR2 FQGNSA. CDR3 length: 15 residues. Trimming stripped 8 bases from V and 4 bases from J, with 20 bases between. CDR3 DNA: TGTGCCAGCGGGCCCCCGGTCAGGGTACTCTATGGCTACACCTTC. Protein product: CASGPPVRVLYGYTF. The complete variable domain, with remaining parts taken from reference TRBV7-2 and TRBJ1-2, reads GAGVSQSPSNKVTEKGKDVELRCDPISGHTALYWYRQSLGQGLEFLIYFQGNSAPDKSGLPSDRFSAERTGGSVSTLTIQRTQQEDSAVYLCASGPPVRVLYGYTFGSGTRLTVV.

The chain joins TRBV5-1 to TRBJ2-1; D is ambiguous. In germline, CDR1 is SGHRS, CDR2 YFSETQ. Trimming shortened V by 0 bases and J by 0 bases, and 10 bases separated the two germline ends. The length of the CDR3 is 16 residues. CDR3 nucleotides: TGCGCCAGCAGCTTGGAGAATCGAGTCTCCTACAATGAGCAGTTCTTC. Residues: CASSLENRVSYNEQFF. The full variable domain, rest sourced from reference TRBV5-1 and TRBJ2-1, is KAGVTQTPRYLIKTRGQQVTLSCSPISGHRSVSWYQQTPGQGLQFLFEYFSETQRNKGNFPGRFSGRQFSNSRSEMNVSTLELGDSALYLCASSLENRVSYNEQFFGPGTRLTVL.